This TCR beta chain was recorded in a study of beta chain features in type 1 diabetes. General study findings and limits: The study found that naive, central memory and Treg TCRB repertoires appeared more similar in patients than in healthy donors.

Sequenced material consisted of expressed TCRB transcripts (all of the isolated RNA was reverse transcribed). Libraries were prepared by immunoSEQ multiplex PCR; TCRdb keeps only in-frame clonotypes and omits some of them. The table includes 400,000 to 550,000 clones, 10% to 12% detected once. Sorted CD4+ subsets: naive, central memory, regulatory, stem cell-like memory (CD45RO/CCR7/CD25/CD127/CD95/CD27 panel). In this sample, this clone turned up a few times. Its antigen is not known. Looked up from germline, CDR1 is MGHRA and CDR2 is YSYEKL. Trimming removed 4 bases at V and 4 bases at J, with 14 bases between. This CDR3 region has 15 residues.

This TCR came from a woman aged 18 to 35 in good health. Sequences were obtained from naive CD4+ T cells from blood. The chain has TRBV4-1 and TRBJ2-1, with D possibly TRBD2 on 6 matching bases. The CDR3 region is CASSLAAYLYNEQFF. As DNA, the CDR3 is TGCGCCAGCAGCCTAGCGGCCTACCTATACAATGAGCAGTTCTTC.